These 2 T cell receptor beta chains came from one sample sequenced in a study of T-cell memory formation after mild COVID-19. Each CDR3 protein is one row after TCRdb ran MiXCR on the 5' RACE reads. Of more than 150,000 distinct CDR3 sequences listed, less than 20% are singletons. The specimen sequenced was PBMCs or a T cell subset sorted from them (not recorded which). The receptor source for this set is a man between 18 and 29 years old who had mild COVID-19 (a few samples of this study predate the infection). Cell type and time point are not known.

This rearrangement joins TRBV4-3 to TRBJ2-2; 8 bases are a match to TRBD2. The length of the CDR3 is 16 residues. CDR1 and CDR2 from the germline V gene are LGHNA and YSLEER. The V and J ends lost 1 base and 4 bases, in that order; junction bases with no gene match: 5. The CDR3 DNA is TGCGCCAGCAGCCAAGTTAGCGGGGACGTCACCGGGGAGCTGTTTTTT. This codes for CASSQVSGDVTGELFF.

This chain connects TRBV20-1 to TRBJ2-3; 8 bases are shared with TRBD2. Germline V gene lookup returns CDR1 DFQATT and CDR2 SNEGSKA (reference sequence). Trimming took 7 bases from V and 6 from J; bases not matched to a gene: 9. The CDR3 spans 13 residues. CDR3 sequence (DNA): TGCAGTGGTCCGGGACTAGATATGGATACGCAGTATTTT. It codes for CSGPGLDMDTQYF.